This T cell receptor beta chain is drawn from a study of blood T cell repertoires in COVID-19 (dated by TCRdb to the early 2020s). Background on the whole study: Samples from collaborators originated in the United States, Italy and Spain and spanned both the acute and convalescent phases of COVID-19. Samples came from the ongoing ImmuneRACE study (first 160 participants) plus 1,254 subjects from 6 global collaborators. Subjects who had been exposed to COVID-19, were actively infected with it, or had recovered from it provided the deeply sampled blood TCRbeta repertoires that made up the dataset. The prospective study material was composed of cDNA or gDNA derived from T cells, B-cell-depleted T cells, or PBMCs. The repertoires were released in a freely available public database meant as a resource for research on the immune response to SARS-CoV-2. Sample metadata almost always included a de-identified subject ID, COVID-19 status, age in years and sex. Where available, HLA class I and class II types were obtained from metadata supplied by the sample provider rather than from assay-based typing. What the research found in general, with its limitations: Clinical and demographic metadata were provided uncurated, with the amount varying by source and participant.

A word on this clone: The specificity of this receptor is unknown. There are no base qualities to consult, and no much larger clone falls within one base.

The junction shows trimming of 4 bases on V and 8 bases on J, plus 18 bases between the germline ends. The CDR3 has 15 amino acids, counting the end cysteine and phenylalanine. CDR3 DNA is the only sequence kept; it has 45 bases, read in frame from the first base. The germline V gene (reference sequence) gives CDR1 as LNHDA and CDR2 as SQIVND. TCRbeta CDR3 regions were amplified from genomic DNA using the immunoSEQ Assay, a bias-controlled multiplex PCR. Processing in the source paper ran as follows. The number of nucleated cells in each sample was estimated by amplification of reference gene primers within the assay. To quantify the absolute abundance of each unique TCRbeta CDR3 rearrangement, sequence reads were collapsed and filtered. For each sample, productive Simpson clonality was calculated as the square root of Simpson's diversity index across productive rearrangements. TCRdb holds this immuneACCESS table with in-frame rearrangements only. Some clones are missing; in checked studies, unresolved V genes explain under half, and the rest has no known cause. V, J and clone size are those of that table, while D and trimming were read from the DNA. Counted in this sample were hundreds of thousands of clones; 86% of them appeared once. Over 2% of the sample lies in the top ten.

A second Seattle source provided samples from volunteer blood donors who had recovered from COVID-19. Each collaborating institution followed its own protocols to collect whole blood in K2EDTA tubes. For TCRbeta analysis, collaborators shipped samples as frozen whole blood, isolated PBMCs, or DNA extracted from either of those sample types. The rearranged chain carries TRBV19 and TRBJ2-1, and possibly TRBD2, on 6 matching bases. Sample: peripheral blood. The clonotype comes from a woman aged 25 to 45 who had recovered from COVID-19. The DNA is as follows: TGTGCCAGTAGTACAGACGCGGGGAGTAACGATGAGCAGTTCTTC. This gives the protein CASSTDAGSNDEQFF.